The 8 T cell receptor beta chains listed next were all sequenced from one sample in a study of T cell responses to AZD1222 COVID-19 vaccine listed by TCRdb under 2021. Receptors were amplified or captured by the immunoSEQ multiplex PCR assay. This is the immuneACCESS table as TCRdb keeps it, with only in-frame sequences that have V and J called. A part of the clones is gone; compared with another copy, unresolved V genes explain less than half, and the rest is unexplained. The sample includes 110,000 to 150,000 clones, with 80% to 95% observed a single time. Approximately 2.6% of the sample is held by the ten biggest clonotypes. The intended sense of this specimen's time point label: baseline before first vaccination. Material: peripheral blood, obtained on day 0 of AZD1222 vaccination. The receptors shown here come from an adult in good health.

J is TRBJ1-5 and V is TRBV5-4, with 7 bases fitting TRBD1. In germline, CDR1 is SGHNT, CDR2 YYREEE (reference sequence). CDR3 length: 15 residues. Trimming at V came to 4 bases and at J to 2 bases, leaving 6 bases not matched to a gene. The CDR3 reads CASSQGGHGNQPQHF. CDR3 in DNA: TGTGCCAGCAGCCAAGGGGGCCATGGCAATCAGCCCCAGCATTTT.

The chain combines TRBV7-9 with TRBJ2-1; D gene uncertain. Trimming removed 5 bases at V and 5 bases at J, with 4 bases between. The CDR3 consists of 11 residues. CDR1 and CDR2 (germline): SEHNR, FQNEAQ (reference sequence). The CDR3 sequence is CASSTDNEQFF. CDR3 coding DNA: TGTGCCAGCAGCACGGACAATGAGCAGTTCTTC.

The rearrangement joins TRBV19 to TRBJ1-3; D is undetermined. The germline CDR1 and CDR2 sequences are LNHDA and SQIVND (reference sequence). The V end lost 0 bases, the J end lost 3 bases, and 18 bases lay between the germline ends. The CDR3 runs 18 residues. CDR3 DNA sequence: TGTGCCAGTAGTATAGAAAAGGGAAGGGCCCCCTTTGGAAACACCATATATTTT. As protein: CASSIEKGRAPFGNTIYF.

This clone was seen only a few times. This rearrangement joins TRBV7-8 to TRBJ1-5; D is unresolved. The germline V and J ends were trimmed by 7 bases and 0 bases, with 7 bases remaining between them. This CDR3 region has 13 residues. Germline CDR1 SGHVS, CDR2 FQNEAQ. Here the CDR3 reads CASTPDSNQPQHF. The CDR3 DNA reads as TGTGCCAGCACCCCGGATAGCAATCAGCCCCAGCATTTT.

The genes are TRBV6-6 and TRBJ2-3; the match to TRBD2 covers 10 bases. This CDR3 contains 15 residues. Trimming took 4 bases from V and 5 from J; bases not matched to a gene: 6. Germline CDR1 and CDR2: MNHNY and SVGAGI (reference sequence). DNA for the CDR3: TGTGCCAGCAGTTGGACTAGCGGAATCCGAGATACGCAGTATTTT. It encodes CASSWTSGIRDTQYF.

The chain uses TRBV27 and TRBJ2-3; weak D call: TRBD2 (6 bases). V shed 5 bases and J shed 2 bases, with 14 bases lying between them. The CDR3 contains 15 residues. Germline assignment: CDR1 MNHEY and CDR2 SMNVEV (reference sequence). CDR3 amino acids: CASSTLAFATDTQYF. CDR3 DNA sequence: TGTGCCAGCAGTACTCTAGCGTTTGCCACAGATACGCAGTATTTT.

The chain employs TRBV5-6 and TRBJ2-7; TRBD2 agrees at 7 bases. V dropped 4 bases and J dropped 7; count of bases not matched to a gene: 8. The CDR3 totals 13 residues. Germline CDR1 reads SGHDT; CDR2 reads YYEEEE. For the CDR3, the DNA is TGTGCCAGCAGCAAGCTCGGGGAGGGAGAGCAGTACTTC. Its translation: CASSKLGEGEQYF.

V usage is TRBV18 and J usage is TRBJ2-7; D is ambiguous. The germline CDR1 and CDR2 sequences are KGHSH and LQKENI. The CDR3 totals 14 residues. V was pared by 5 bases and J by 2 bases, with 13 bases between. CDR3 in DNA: TGTGCCAGCTCAAAACTGAAACAAGCCTACGAGCAGTACTTC. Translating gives CASSKLKQAYEQYF.